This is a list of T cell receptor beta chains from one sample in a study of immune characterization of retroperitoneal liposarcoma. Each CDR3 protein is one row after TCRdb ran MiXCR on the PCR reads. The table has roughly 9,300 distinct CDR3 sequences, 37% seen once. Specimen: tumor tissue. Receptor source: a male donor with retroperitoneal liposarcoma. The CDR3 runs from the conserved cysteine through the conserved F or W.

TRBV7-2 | CASMLGTSGIAGGETQYF
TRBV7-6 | CASSLAGGQETQYF
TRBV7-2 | CASDVKLGHEQFF
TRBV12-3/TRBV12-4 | CASSLGVRNEQFF
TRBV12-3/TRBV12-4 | CASSLDSRGHTIYF
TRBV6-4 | CASSPGETGANVLTF
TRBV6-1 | CASSVRGLDQPQHF
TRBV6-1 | CASRDTHRGRGDYNEQFF
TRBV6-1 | CASTGWDNQPQHF
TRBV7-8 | CASSLDGPEQFF
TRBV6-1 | CASSAGQSYEQYF
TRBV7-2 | CASSLDNGGYNEQFF
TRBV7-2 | CASSQLAGVLDTQYF
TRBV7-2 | CASSLVGASGRGNEQFF
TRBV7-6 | CASSLWDGPNSPLHF
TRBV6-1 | CASSEFRGSPETQYF
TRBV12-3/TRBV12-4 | CASSFGRGYNEQFF
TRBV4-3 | CASSQDRRSGTDTQYF
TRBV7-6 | CASSLNPSRDHEQYF
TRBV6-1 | CASSMTTGENTEAFF
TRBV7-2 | CASSLARLAGGGETQYF
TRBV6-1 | CASTRNTVTEAFF
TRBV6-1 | CASSLPTGLEETQYF
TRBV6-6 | CASSYSGRGTQYF
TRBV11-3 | CASSPPWDPYEQFF
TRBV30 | CAWSGTGLEVDEQYF
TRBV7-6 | CASSLAVAGGSGDTQYF
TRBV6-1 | CASSYHIKETQYF
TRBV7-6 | CASSWTSGSNEQYF
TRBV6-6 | CASSYASGSIKETQYF
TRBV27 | CASMGQGGETQYF
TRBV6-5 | CASSYGGLAGGWYEQFF
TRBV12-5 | CASGLVVSNRYNEQFF
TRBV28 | CASSLIRGQGNQPQHF
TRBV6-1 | CASSRLAGGPDEQYF
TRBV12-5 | CASGLGGGGRDTQYF
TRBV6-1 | CASSLSRAEKLFF
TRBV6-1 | CASSYRETYEQFF
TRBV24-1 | CATSDSGTSGFHTQYF
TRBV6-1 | CASRKKAGGPNEQFF
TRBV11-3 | CASSHRGTDTQYF
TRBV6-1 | CASSESGHEQYF
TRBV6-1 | CASSYQGADEQFF
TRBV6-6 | CASSYLAESAYNEQYF
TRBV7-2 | CASSLGGSGSQETQFF
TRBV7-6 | CASSGTSDDRGGYNEQYF
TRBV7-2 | CASSLYPSGRAANEQFF
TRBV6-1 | CASSQTSGGRYEQYF
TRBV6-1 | CASSEDTGTPSGELFF
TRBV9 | CASSVGPNTETQYF
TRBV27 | CASGSGRVYGYTF
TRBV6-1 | CASSSGQPQHF
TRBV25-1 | CASSSPEAIGDEQFF
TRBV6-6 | CASSSFLRDTQYF